This T cell receptor (beta chain) is drawn from a study of T cells in Graves' hyperthyroidism and ophthalmopathy. Amplification yielded TCR beta CDR3 regions, with RNA transcripts as the source. Researchers ran a first-round RT-PCR on the TCR CDR3 using the HTBI primer set. TCRdb re-called the multiplex PCR reads through MiXCR, storing one row per CDR3 protein. The table lists about 640,000 distinct CDR3 sequences, more than 20% of them singletons, with over 30% in the top ten. Remarks on this clonotype: What it binds is not known.

The CDR3 totals 14 residues. The germline V gene encodes CDR1 MDHEN and CDR2 SYDVKM. With V trimmed by 5 bases and J by 10 bases, 4 bases remained unmatched. General observations from the study: A model built on 13 V-J features separated ophthalmopathy from stable hyperthyroidism.

This receptor was identified in a man aged 25 to 40 with Graves' ophthalmopathy. The J gene is TRBJ2-1, the V gene TRBV28, with 14 nucleotides matching TRBD2. Sequencing used blood. Written as DNA, the CDR3 is TGTGCCAGCAGTGGACTAGCGGGAGGTGGCGAGCAGTTCTTC. Translating it yields CASSGLAGGGEQFF.